Here is one TCR beta chain with its context. Antigen: not known. This record belongs to a study of blood T cells in healthy people across ages. Study results and limitations: Considered underestimates were the diversity estimates obtained from one million T cells.

CDR1 and CDR2 from the germline V gene are LGHNA and YSLEER. CDR3 length: 16 amino acids. V was shortened by 2 bases and J by 8 bases, with 19 bases between the two germline ends. A second PCR of roughly 7 to 11 cycles used a sample-barcoded 5' primer and a J-beta primer mix. Each cDNA molecule carried a tag from a template-switch adaptor that contained 12 random nucleotides. TCRdb re-analysed the 5' RACE reads in MiXCR, keeping a single row per CDR3 protein. The sample shows about 1.5 million distinct CDR3 sequences, 35% to 45% of them seen only once. This TCR came from a woman under 30 in good health. The sequencing sample was made of blood. The rearrangement uses TRBV4-3 and TRBJ2-1, with D possibly being TRBD2 (5 bases). The CDR3 reads CASSQQLVLGRDEQFF. The CDR3 coding sequence is TGCGCCAGCAGCCAACAGTTAGTTCTGGGGAGAGATGAGCAGTTCTTC.